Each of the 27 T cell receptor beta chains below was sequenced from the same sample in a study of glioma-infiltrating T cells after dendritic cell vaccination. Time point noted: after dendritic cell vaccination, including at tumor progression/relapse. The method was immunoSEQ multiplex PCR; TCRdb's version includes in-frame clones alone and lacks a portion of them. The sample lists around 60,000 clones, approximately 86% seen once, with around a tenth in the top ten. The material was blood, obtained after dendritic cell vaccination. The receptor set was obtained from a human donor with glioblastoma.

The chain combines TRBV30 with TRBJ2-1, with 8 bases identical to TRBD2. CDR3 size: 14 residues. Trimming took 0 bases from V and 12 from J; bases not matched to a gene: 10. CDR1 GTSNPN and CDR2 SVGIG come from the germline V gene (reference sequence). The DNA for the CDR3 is TGTGCCTGGAGTGTAGGACTAGCCCCTTACGGGCAGTTCTTC. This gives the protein CAWSVGLAPYGQFF.

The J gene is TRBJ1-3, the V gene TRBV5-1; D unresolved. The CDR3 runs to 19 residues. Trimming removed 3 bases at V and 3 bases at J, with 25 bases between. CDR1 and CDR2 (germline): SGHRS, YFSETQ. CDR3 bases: TGCGCCAGCAGCTCTTCTCGGGGTGGGTCCTCGTTAAGTGGAAACACCATATATTTT. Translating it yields CASSSSRGGSSLSGNTIYF.

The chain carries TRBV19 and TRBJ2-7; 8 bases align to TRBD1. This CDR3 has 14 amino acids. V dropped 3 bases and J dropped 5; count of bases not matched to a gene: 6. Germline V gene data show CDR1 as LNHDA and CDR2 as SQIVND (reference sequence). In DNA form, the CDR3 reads TGTGCCAGTAGTATGCGACAGGGGTTCCACGAGCAGTACTTC. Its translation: CASSMRQGFHEQYF.

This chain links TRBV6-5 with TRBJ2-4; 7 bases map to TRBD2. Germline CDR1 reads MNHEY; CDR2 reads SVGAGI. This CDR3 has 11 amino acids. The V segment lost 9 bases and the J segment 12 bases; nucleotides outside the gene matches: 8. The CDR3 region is CASSGRRGQYF. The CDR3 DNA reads TGTGCCAGTAGCGGGCGGAGGGGTCAGTACTTC.

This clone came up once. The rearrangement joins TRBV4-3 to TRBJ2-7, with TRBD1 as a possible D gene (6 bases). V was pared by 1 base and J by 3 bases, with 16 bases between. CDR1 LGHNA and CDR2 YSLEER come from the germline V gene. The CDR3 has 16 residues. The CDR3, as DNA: TGCGCCAGCAGCCAAGGTAGGGTACAGGGAAGCTACGAGCAGTACTTC. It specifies CASSQGRVQGSYEQYF.

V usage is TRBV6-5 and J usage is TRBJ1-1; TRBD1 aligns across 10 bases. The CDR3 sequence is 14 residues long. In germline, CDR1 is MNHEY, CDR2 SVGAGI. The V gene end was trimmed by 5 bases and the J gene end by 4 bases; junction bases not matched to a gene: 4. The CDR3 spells CASSHGQGVTEAFF. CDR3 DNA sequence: TGTGCCAGCAGTCATGGACAGGGGGTCACTGAAGCTTTCTTT.

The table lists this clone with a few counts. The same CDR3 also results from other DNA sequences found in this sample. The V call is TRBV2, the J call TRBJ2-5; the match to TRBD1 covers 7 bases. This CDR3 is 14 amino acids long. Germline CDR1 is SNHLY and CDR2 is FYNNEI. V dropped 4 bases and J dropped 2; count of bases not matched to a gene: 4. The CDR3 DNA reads TGTGCCAGCAGTGTAGAACAGGGGCAAGAGACCCAGTACTTC. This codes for CASSVEQGQETQYF.

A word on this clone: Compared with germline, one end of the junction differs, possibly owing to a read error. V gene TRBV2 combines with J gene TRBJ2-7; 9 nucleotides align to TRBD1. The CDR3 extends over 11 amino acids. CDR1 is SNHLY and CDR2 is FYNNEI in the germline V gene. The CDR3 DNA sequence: TGTGCCAGCACTAGCCGGGACAGGGAGACCTTC. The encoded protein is CASTSRDRETF.

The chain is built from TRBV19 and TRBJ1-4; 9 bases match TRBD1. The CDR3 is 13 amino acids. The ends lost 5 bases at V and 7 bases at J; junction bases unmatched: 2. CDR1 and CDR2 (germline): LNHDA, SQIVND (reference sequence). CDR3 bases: TGTGCCAGTAGTGAACAGGGGGCTGAAAAACTGTTTTTT. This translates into CASSEQGAEKLFF.

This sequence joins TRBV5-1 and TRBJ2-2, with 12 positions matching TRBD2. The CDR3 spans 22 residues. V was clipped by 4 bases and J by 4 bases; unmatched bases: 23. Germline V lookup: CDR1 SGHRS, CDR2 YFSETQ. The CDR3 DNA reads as TGCGCCAGCAGCCCGACCCCCCCGTGGCTAGCGGGAGGGCCCTTGGGCACCGGGGAGCTGTTTTTT. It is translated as CASSPTPPWLAGGPLGTGELFF.

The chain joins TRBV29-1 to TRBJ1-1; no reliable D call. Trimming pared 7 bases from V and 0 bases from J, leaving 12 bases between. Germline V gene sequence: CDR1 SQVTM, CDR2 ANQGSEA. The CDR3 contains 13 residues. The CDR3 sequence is CSAQKTLNTEAFF. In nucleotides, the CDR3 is TGCAGCGCCCAGAAGACTCTGAACACTGAAGCTTTCTTT.

CDR3 sequence: CASSPQGFDEKLFF. CDR3 in DNA: TGTGCCAGCAGCCCACAGGGGTTTGATGAAAAACTGTTTTTT. The chain combines TRBV27 with TRBJ1-4; 7 bases line up with TRBD1. This CDR3 has 14 amino acids. V was clipped by 6 bases and J by 6 bases; unmatched bases: 7. Germline CDR1 and CDR2: MNHEY and SMNVEV (reference sequence).

The CDR3 reads CASSPGTSYEQYF. CDR3 DNA sequence: TGTGCCAGCAGCCCGGGGACTAGCTACGAGCAGTACTTC. This chain connects TRBV7-2 to TRBJ2-7; TRBD2 matches 8 bases. The trim removed 5 bases at V and 3 bases at J, leaving 3 bases unmatched. Germline assignment: CDR1 SGHTA and CDR2 FQGNSA. There are 13 residues in the CDR3. The variable domain in full, completed from reference TRBV7-2 and TRBJ2-7, reads GAGVSQSPSNKVTEKGKDVELRCDPISGHTALYWYRQSLGQGLEFLIYFQGNSAPDKSGLPSDRFSAERTGGSVSTLTIQRTQQEDSAVYLCASSPGTSYEQYFGPGTRLTVT.

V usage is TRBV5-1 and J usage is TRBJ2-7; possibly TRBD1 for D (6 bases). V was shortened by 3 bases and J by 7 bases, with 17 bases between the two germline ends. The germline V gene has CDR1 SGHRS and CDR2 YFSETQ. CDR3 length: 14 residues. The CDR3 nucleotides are TGCGCCAGCAGCTCCAGGGGTCCCCTGGGGGAGCAGTACTTC. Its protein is CASSSRGPLGEQYF.

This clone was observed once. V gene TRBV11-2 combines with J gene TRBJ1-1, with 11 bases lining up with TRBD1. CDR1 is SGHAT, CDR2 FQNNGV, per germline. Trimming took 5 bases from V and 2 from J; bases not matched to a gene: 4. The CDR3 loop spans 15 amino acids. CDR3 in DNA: TGTGCCAGCAGCCTCGGGACAGGGGGTAACACTGAAGCTTTCTTT. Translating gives CASSLGTGGNTEAFF.

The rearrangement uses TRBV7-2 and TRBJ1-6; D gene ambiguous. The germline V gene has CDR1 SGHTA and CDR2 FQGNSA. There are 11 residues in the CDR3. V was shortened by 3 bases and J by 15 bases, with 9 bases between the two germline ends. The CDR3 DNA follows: TGTGCCAGCAGCTTTAGCGTCGGCCTCCACTTT. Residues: CASSFSVGLHF.

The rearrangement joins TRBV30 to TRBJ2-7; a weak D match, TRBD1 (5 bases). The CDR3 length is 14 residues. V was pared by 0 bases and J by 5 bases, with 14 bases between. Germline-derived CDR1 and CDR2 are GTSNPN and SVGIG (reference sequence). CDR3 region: CAWSVRTPGDEQYF. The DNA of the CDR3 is TGTGCCTGGAGTGTACGGACACCTGGAGACGAGCAGTACTTC.

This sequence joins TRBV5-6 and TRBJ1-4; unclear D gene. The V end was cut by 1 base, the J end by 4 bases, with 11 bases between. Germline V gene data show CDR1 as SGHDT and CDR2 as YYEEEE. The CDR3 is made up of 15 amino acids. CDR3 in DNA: TGTGCCAGCAGCTTGCGTCTCACTTTTAATGAAAAACTGTTTTTT. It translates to CASSLRLTFNEKLFF.

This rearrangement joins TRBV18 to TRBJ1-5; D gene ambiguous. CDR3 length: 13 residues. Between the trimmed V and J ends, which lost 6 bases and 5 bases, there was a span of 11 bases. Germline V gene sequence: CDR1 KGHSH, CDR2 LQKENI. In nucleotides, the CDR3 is TGTGCCAGCTCTCCCGGGGAGGATCAGCCCCAGCATTTT. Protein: CASSPGEDQPQHF.

The CDR3 DNA reads TGTGCCAGCAGCCCAATTAGTGGTCAAGCTAACTATGGCTACACCTTC. This translates into CASSPISGQANYGYTF. V is TRBV7-6 and J is TRBJ1-2; D remains ambiguous. V gave up 5 bases and J gave up 0 bases, with 16 bases separating them. The germline V gene has CDR1 SGHVS and CDR2 FNYEAQ. The length of the CDR3 is 16 residues.

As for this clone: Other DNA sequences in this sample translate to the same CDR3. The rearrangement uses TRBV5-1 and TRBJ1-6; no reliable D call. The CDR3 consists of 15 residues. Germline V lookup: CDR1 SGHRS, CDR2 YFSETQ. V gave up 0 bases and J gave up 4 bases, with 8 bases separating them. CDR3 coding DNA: TGCGCCAGCAGCTTGGCAACTGATTATAATTCACCCCTCCACTTT. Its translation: CASSLATDYNSPLHF.

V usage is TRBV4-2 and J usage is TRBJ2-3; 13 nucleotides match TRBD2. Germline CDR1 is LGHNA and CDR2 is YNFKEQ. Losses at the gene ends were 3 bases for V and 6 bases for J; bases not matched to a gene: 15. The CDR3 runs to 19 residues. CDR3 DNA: TGTGCCAGCAGCCATGACCTACGCCCTACTAGCGGGAGGGTGGATACGCAGTATTTT. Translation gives CASSHDLRPTSGRVDTQYF.

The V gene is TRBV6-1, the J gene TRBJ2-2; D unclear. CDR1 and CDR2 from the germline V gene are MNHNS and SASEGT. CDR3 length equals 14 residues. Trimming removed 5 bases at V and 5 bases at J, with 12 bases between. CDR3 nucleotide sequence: TGTGCCAGCAGTCCGCGGATTGGGACCGGGGAGCTGTTTTTT. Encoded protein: CASSPRIGTGELFF.

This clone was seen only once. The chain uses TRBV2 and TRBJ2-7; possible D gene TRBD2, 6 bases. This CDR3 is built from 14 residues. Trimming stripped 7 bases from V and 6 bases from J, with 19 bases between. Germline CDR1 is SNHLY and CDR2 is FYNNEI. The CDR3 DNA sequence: TGTGCCAGCAACGAACCCTTGGGAGGCCCCGAGCAGTACTTC. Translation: CASNEPLGGPEQYF.

The CDR3 spells CAISESLAGGQETQYF. Written as DNA, the CDR3 is TGTGCCATCAGTGAGTCTCTAGCGGGAGGGCAAGAGACCCAGTACTTC. The chain combines TRBV10-3 with TRBJ2-5; 12 nucleotides line up with TRBD2. The CDR3 loop spans 16 amino acids. The V segment lost 0 bases and the J segment 2 bases; nucleotides outside the gene matches: 1. The germline gives CDR1 ENHRY, CDR2 SYGVKD.

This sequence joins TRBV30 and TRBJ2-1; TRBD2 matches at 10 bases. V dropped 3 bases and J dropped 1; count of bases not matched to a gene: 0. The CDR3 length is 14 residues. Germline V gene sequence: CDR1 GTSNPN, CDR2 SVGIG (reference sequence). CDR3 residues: CAWRAGGSYNEQFF. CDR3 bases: TGTGCCTGGAGAGCGGGAGGGTCCTACAATGAGCAGTTCTTC.

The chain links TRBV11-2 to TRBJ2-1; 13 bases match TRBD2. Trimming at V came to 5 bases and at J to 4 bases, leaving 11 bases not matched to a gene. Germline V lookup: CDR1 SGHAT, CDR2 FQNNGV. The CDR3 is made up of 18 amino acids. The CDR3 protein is CASSKGLAGLRGYNEQFF. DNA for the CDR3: TGTGCCAGCAGCAAGGGACTAGCGGGGCTGCGGGGATACAATGAGCAGTTCTTC.